The 5 T cell receptor beta chains below all came from one sample that was sequenced in a study of blood T cell repertoires in COVID-19. Profiled with immunoSEQ multiplex PCR; TCRdb holds only in-frame clones, not every one. The data show about 75,000 clones, around 67% seen once. Sequencing was performed on peripheral blood. All receptors come from a human donor with acute or convalescent COVID-19. The donor label of this sample is uncertain.

The chain joins TRBV28 to TRBJ2-2; D is unclear. The CDR3 contains 14 residues. The V end lost 6 bases, the J end lost 4 bases, and 12 bases lay between the germline ends. Germline CDR1 is MDHEN and CDR2 is SYDVKM. The CDR3 nucleotides read TGTGCCAGCAGAGCGAGACCACCCACCGGGGAGCTGTTTTTT. This sequence encodes CASRARPPTGELFF.

J is TRBJ2-5 and V is TRBV7-6; 8 bases are a match to TRBD2. J gave up 4 bases and V 2 bases, and 9 bases lay outside the gene matches. Germline V gives CDR1 SGHVS, CDR2 FNYEAQ. The CDR3 has 16 residues. The CDR3 bases are TGTGCCAGCAGCTTATATGCAGCGGGGGAGGGAGAGACCCAGTACTTC. Its protein product is CASSLYAAGEGETQYF.

The chain combines TRBV7-8 with TRBJ2-5; TRBD1 is a possible D gene (6 bases). Per the germline V gene, CDR1 is SGHVS and CDR2 is FQNEAQ. This CDR3 has 14 amino acids. V shed 2 bases and J shed 4 bases, with 11 bases lying between them. In DNA, the CDR3 is TGTGCCAGCAGCTTAATAACAGGGAGAGAGACCCAGTACTTC. Its protein product is CASSLITGRETQYF. Filled out from reference TRBV7-8 and TRBJ2-5, the complete variable domain reads GAGVSQSPRYKVAKRGQDVALRCDPISGHVSLFWYQQALGQGPEFLTYFQNEAQLDKSGLPSDRFFAERPEGSVSTLKIQRTQQEDSAVYLCASSLITGRETQYFGPGTRLLVL.

The chain has TRBV7-3 and TRBJ2-2; D possibly corresponds to TRBD2 (5 bases). Trimming removed 8 bases from V and 7 bases from J, with 17 bases in between. This CDR3 is built from 14 residues. Germline assignment: CDR1 SGHTA and CDR2 FQGTGA. CDR3 loop: CASSRALVGGELFF. CDR3 DNA: TGTGCCAGCTCGAGGGCCCTGGTGGGCGGGGAGCTGTTTTTT.

The chain recombines TRBV5-1 with TRBJ1-6; D is perhaps TRBD1 (5 bases). From germline, CDR1 is SGHRS and CDR2 YFSETQ. The CDR3 consists of 15 residues. V shed 0 bases and J shed 7 bases, with 11 bases lying between them. The CDR3 reads CASSLAGLENSPLHF. The CDR3 nucleotides read TGCGCCAGCAGCTTGGCAGGGTTGGAGAATTCACCCCTCCACTTT. The variable domain in full, completed from reference TRBV5-1 and TRBJ1-6, reads KAGVTQTPRYLIKTRGQQVTLSCSPISGHRSVSWYQQTPGQGLQFLFEYFSETQRNKGNFPGRFSGRQFSNSRSEMNVSTLELGDSALYLCASSLAGLENSPLHFGNGTRLTVT.